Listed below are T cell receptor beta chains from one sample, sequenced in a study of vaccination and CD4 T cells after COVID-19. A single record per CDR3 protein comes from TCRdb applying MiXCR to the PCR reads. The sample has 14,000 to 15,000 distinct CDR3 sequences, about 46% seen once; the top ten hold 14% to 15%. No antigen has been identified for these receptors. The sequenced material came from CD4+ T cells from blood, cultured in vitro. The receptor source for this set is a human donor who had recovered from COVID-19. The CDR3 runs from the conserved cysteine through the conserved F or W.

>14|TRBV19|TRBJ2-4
CASRSRVAKNIQYF
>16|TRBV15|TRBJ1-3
CATSRPGQSSGNTIYF
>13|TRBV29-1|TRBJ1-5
CSARGGSNQPQHF
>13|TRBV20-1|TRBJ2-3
CSARWDGTDTQYF
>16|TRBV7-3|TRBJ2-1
CASSFGLAGVNNEQFF
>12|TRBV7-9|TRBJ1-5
CASSWGGQPQHF
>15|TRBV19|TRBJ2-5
CASSIVSGATTDQYF
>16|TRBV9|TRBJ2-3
CASSVGDGRLTDTQYF
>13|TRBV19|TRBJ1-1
CASKQGLNTEAFF
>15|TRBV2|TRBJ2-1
CASRSGLAGGDEQFF
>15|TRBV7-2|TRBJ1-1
CASSPRGPSGTEAFF
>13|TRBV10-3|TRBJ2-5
CAISGDSEETQYF
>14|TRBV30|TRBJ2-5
CAWRRDRPAGTQYF
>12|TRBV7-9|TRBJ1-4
CASSRDNEKLFF
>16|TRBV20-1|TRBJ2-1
CSARSSGWVAYNEQFF